The entry below describes one TCR beta chain. The source of the sample is a study of blood T cell repertoires in COVID-19. The V gene's germline CDR1 is MNHNY and CDR2 SVGAGI (reference sequence). Trimming left V 6 bases short and J 7 bases short, with 32 bases between. CDR3 size: 19 residues. The table came from immunoSEQ multiplex PCR; TCRdb's copy has only in-frame clones and leaves some out. The sample includes fewer than 50,000 clones, roughly 88% of them seen just once. The chain carries TRBV6-6 and TRBJ2-3; a weak D match, TRBD1 (6 bases). This TCR derives from a human donor in a cohort sampled during active COVID-19. Material for sequencing was peripheral blood. The CDR3 loop is CASSRNLHAGVNPANTQYF. Written as DNA, the CDR3 is TGTGCCAGCAGCCGAAACCTACACGCAGGGGTTAACCCGGCGAATACGCAGTATTTT.